This T cell receptor beta chain appears in the sequencing data of a study of T-cell reconstitution after alpha-beta-depleted transplantation in children (TCRdb year 2016). About the investigation overall: T-cell immune reconstitution after TCRalphabeta/CD19-depleted allogeneic hematopoietic cell transplantation in children was quantitatively tracked in the study by means of TCR repertoire profiling.

Regarding this clonotype: Its cognate antigen has yet to be identified. Within one base of it there is no much larger clone, and no base qualities were kept.

Libraries were constructed by PCR. The sequencer was an Illumina HiSeq 2500. TCR libraries were prepared with molecular barcoding, using unique molecular identifiers to normalize TCRbeta repertoire quantification. TCRdb reworked the public reads: Q25 trimming with fastp, MiXCR clone assembly, productive beta chains retained. Rows are unified per CDR3 protein, each entry keeping the most common DNA and genes. The sample table contains some 520,000 distinct CDR3 sequences; only one count was recorded for approximately 30% of them. More than 2% of the sample is in the top ten clones. Cut back by 5 bases and 7 bases, the V and J ends lie 11 bases apart. The cysteine opens and the phenylalanine closes a CDR3 of 12 amino acids. The read is trimmed to its CDR3 DNA, 36 bases read in frame from base 1.

The specimen was PBMCs from the stem cell graft donor, collected from the stem cell graft. The sequence was obtained from a human donor who donated a stem cell graft to a child with aplastic anemia. This sequence uses TRBV12-3 or TRBV12-4 and TRBJ1-1; too little of a D gene remains to name it. CDR3 reads: CASSPTGYEAFF. The DNA sequence is TGTGCCAGCAGTCCGACGGGATATGAAGCTTTCTTT.